The present T cell receptor beta chain was sequenced within a study of T cells in Graves' hyperthyroidism and ophthalmopathy. Deletions cut 2 bases from V and 5 bases from J, with 11 bases between. Germline V gene lookup returns CDR1 SQVTM and CDR2 ANQGSEA. This CDR3 comprises 13 residues. RNA transcripts gave rise to amplified TCR beta CDR3 regions. Initially, a first-round RT-PCR of the TCR CDR3 employed the HTBI primer set. TCRdb recomputed calls from the multiplex PCR reads with MiXCR, one row per CDR3 protein. In the table there are 300,000 to 450,000 distinct CDR3 sequences, 20% to 25% of which are singletons.

Input material: blood. This receptor was identified in a man in his fifties with Graves' hyperthyroidism. The chain joins TRBV29-1 to TRBJ2-3, with D hard to call. CDR3 DNA: TGCAGCGTTGAACACCTGTTATTAGATACGCAGTATTTT. Translating it yields CSVEHLLLDTQYF.